Each of the 30 T cell receptor beta chains below was sequenced from the same sample in a study of immune evolution from preneoplasia to lung adenocarcinoma. The table came from immunoSEQ multiplex PCR; TCRdb's copy has only in-frame clones and leaves some out. This table has fewer than 4,500 clones, about 90% appearing once. The sample comprised FFPE minimally invasive lung adenocarcinoma tissue. The receptors were sampled from a donor older than 65 with lung adenocarcinoma.

The chain uses TRBV18 and TRBJ1-2; 7 nucleotides align to TRBD1. J lost 6 bases, V lost 5 bases, and 6 bases had no gene match. CDR1 and CDR2 from the germline V gene are KGHSH and LQKENI. CDR3 length equals 13 residues. The CDR3, as DNA: TGTGCCAGCTCAGTCGACAGGGAGGATGGCTACACCTTC. Its translation: CASSVDREDGYTF. Together with reference TRBV18 and TRBJ1-2, the CDR3 gives the full variable domain: NAGVMQNPRHLVRRRGQEARLRCSPMKGHSHVYWYRQLPEEGLKFMVYLQKENIIDESGMPKERFSAEFPKEGPSILRIQQVVRGDSAAYFCASSVDREDGYTFGSGTRLTVV.

The chain employs TRBV28 and TRBJ2-7, with a tentative D call TRBD1 (6 bases). Germline V gives CDR1 MDHEN, CDR2 SYDVKM. The CDR3 covers 14 residues. Trimming took off 4 bases at V and 3 bases at J, with 13 bases between the two ends. CDR3 protein: CASSWGTRGYEQYF. CDR3 in DNA: TGTGCCAGCAGTTGGGGGACAAGGGGCTACGAGCAGTACTTC.

The V gene is TRBV9, the J gene TRBJ2-3; D is possibly TRBD2 (5 bases). Per germline, CDR1 SGDLS and CDR2 YYNGEE. CDR3 length: 14 residues. Trimming took 0 bases from V and 4 from J, leaving 9 bases between them. CDR3 protein: CASSVDSGADTQYF. The CDR3 DNA follows: TGTGCCAGCAGCGTAGACAGCGGCGCAGATACGCAGTATTTT.

Here the CDR3 reads CASSQGGVYEQFF. Written as DNA, the CDR3 is TGTGCCAGCAGCCAAGGTGGAGTCTATGAGCAGTTCTTC. The V gene is TRBV14, the J gene TRBJ2-1, with D uncertain. This CDR3 is built from 13 residues. Trimming removed 1 base from V and 8 bases from J, with 9 bases in between. Germline values: CDR1 SGHDN, CDR2 FVKESK.

This clone was seen just once. The CDR3 nucleotides are TGTGCCTGGAGGGCCCTTACAGGTTCTGGGACCTACGAGCAGTACTTC. It is translated as CAWRALTGSGTYEQYF. The rearrangement links TRBV30 to TRBJ2-7; D is perhaps TRBD1 (5 bases). CDR3 size: 16 residues. Trimming took 3 bases from V and 2 from J, leaving 20 bases between them. The germline V gene encodes CDR1 GTSNPN and CDR2 SVGIG (reference sequence).

This chain uses TRBV4-3 with TRBJ2-1; 7 bases agree with TRBD2. The ends lost 0 bases at V and 4 bases at J; junction bases unmatched: 3. The CDR3 loop spans 15 amino acids. CDR1 LGHNA and CDR2 YSLEER come from the germline V gene. CDR3 sequence: CASSQERENYNEQFF. Written as DNA, the CDR3 is TGCGCCAGCAGCCAAGAGCGGGAGAATTACAATGAGCAGTTCTTC.

DNA of the CDR3: TGCGCCAGCAGCCCCGACTGGAGCTCCTACAATGAGCAGTTCTTC. Its translation: CASSPDWSSYNEQFF. The chain has TRBV4-3 and TRBJ2-1, with D unclear. CDR1 is LGHNA, CDR2 YSLEER, per germline. V was clipped by 4 bases and J by 0 bases, with 10 bases between them. The CDR3 runs 15 residues.

The chain is built from TRBV29-1 and TRBJ1-5; the D is unclear. This CDR3 spans 13 amino acids. CDR1 is SQVTM and CDR2 is ANQGSEA in the germline V gene. The CDR3 region is CSVSAALNQPQHF. The CDR3, as DNA: TGCAGTGTCAGCGCGGCTCTTAATCAGCCCCAGCATTTT.

This clone has only one observation. V and J are TRBV27 and TRBJ2-3, with D perhaps given as TRBD1 or TRBD2 (5 bases each). The V gene lost 5 bases and the J gene lost 8 bases, with 11 bases spanning the gap. Germline V lookup: CDR1 MNHEY, CDR2 SMNVEV (reference sequence). The CDR3 consists of 12 residues. The CDR3 reads CASSIYGGTQYF. The CDR3 DNA reads as TGTGCCAGCAGTATTTATGGGGGTACGCAGTATTTT.

J is TRBJ2-7 and V is TRBV5-4, with a weak D call TRBD2 (6 bases). The germline CDR1 and CDR2 sequences are SGHNT and YYREEE (reference sequence). Trimming removed 2 bases at V and 2 bases at J, with 11 bases between. This CDR3 is built from 14 residues. CDR3 sequence: CASSFPGLTYEQYF. The CDR3 DNA reads as TGTGCCAGCAGCTTCCCGGGACTTACCTACGAGCAGTACTTC. Based on the CDR3 plus reference TRBV5-4 and TRBJ2-7, the full variable domain is ETGVTQSPTHLIKTRGQQVTLRCSSQSGHNTVSWYQQALGQGPQFIFQYYREEENGRGNFPPRFSGLQFPNYSSELNVNALELDDSALYLCASSFPGLTYEQYFGPGTRLTVT.

This clone was seen only once. V and J are TRBV6-1 and TRBJ2-7, with D tentatively TRBD2 (7 bases). The CDR3 has 14 residues. In germline, CDR1 is MNHNS, CDR2 SASEGT. Trimming pared 7 bases from V and 4 bases from J, leaving 17 bases between. The CDR3 reads CASNIGGALYEQYF. The CDR3 DNA follows: TGTGCCAGCAATATAGGGGGGGCTCTTTACGAGCAGTACTTC.

The V and J genes are TRBV19 and TRBJ1-2; 8 nucleotides match TRBD1. V was pared by 5 bases and J by 4 bases, with 9 bases of the junction left unmatched. Germline CDR1 reads LNHDA; CDR2 reads SQIVND (reference sequence). CDR3 length: 15 residues. The CDR3 nucleotides read TGTGCCAGTAGTGGCGCGCCGACAGGGGTCTATGGCTACACCTTC. Translating it yields CASSGAPTGVYGYTF.

V gene TRBV28 combines with J gene TRBJ2-1; a weak D match, TRBD2 (5 bases). Germline-derived CDR1 and CDR2 are MDHEN and SYDVKM. The V and J ends lost 10 bases and 4 bases respectively, with 14 bases between them. There are 13 residues in the CDR3. The CDR3 sequence is CATEDWPYNEQFF. Written as DNA, the CDR3 is TGTGCCACCGAGGACTGGCCTTACAATGAGCAGTTCTTC.

The CDR3 reads CAWSRASGYTF. The DNA for the CDR3 is TGTGCCTGGAGCCGGGCCTCCGGCTACACCTTC. The rearrangement joins TRBV30 to TRBJ1-2; no reliable D call. The V gene lost 3 bases and the J gene lost 8 bases, with 10 bases spanning the gap. In germline, CDR1 is GTSNPN, CDR2 SVGIG (reference sequence). CDR3 length: 11 amino acids.

V usage is TRBV6-1 and J usage is TRBJ1-5; the D is unclear. Trimming removed 4 bases at V and 0 bases at J, with 10 bases between. The CDR3 is 15 residues long. Germline V gives CDR1 MNHNS, CDR2 SASEGT. In DNA form, the CDR3 reads TGTGCCAGCAGTGTAGGAGCCTATAGCAATCAGCCCCAGCATTTT. Translated: CASSVGAYSNQPQHF.

The CDR3 spells CASSPTSGAYTQYF. The CDR3 DNA follows: TGTGCCAGCAGCCCGACTAGCGGTGCTTATACGCAGTATTTT. This chain links TRBV6-5 with TRBJ2-3; the match to TRBD2 covers 9 bases. This CDR3 comprises 14 residues. Germline trimming cut 6 bases from V and 7 bases from J; bases unmatched to any gene: 8. The germline V gene has CDR1 MNHEY and CDR2 SVGAGI.

This clone was seen a single time. The chain carries TRBV15 and TRBJ2-6; the D is unclear. V was pared by 0 bases and J by 1 base, with 7 bases between. From germline, CDR1 is LNHNV and CDR2 YYDKDF (reference sequence). The CDR3 spans 16 residues. Written as DNA, the CDR3 is TGTGCCACCAGCAGAGATATGGGTTCTGGGGCCAACGTCCTGACTTTC. As protein: CATSRDMGSGANVLTF.

This clone has just a few counts. The V gene is TRBV7-8, the J gene TRBJ2-1; weak D call: TRBD1 (5 bases). This CDR3 region has 14 residues. The V gene lost 5 bases and the J gene lost 7 bases, with 15 bases spanning the gap. Per the germline V gene, CDR1 is SGHVS and CDR2 is FQNEAQ. The CDR3 spells CASSRSKGVNEQFF. Here the CDR3 DNA reads TGTGCCAGCAGCCGGAGTAAAGGGGTAAATGAGCAGTTCTTC.

The chain recombines TRBV6-4 with TRBJ2-2; the D is unclear. The germline V gene encodes CDR1 MRHNA and CDR2 SNTAGT. This CDR3 has 14 residues. Trimming shortened V by 0 bases and J by 3 bases, and 5 bases separated the two germline ends. The CDR3 DNA reads as TGTGCCAGCAGTGACTCGATGGACACCGGGGAGCTGTTTTTT. It specifies CASSDSMDTGELFF.

V gene TRBV27 combines with J gene TRBJ2-1; possible D gene TRBD1, 5 bases. V was shortened by 3 bases and J by 10 bases, with 16 bases between the two germline ends. The V gene's germline CDR1 is MNHEY and CDR2 SMNVEV (reference sequence). The CDR3 is 14 residues long. CDR3 amino acids: CASSFVSRSGEQFF. In nucleotides, the CDR3 is TGTGCCAGCAGTTTTGTATCTAGGTCAGGGGAGCAGTTCTTC.

J is TRBJ1-4 and V is TRBV30; no reliable D call. The CDR3 totals 14 residues. Germline assignment: CDR1 GTSNPN and CDR2 SVGIG (reference sequence). Trimming stripped 0 bases from V and 6 bases from J, with 11 bases between. CDR3 in amino acids: CAWSVAGSDEKLFF. For the CDR3, the DNA is TGTGCCTGGAGTGTTGCCGGGTCGGATGAAAAACTGTTTTTT.

This chain joins TRBV20-1 and TRBJ1-4; D is unclear. Germline V gene lookup returns CDR1 DFQATT and CDR2 SNEGSKA (reference sequence). The CDR3 totals 11 residues. V dropped 3 bases and J dropped 13 bases, with 12 bases sitting between them. CDR3 DNA sequence: TGCAGTGCTAGTAATCATTATTTACTGTTTTTT. This translates into CSASNHYLLFF.

This chain joins TRBV6-1 and TRBJ1-2, with unresolved D. This CDR3 has 11 amino acids. Trimming took 2 bases from V and 6 from J, leaving 4 bases between them. In germline, CDR1 is MNHNS, CDR2 SASEGT. The CDR3 region has the DNA TGTGCCAGCAGTGAATGGGATGGCTACACCTTC. It encodes CASSEWDGYTF.

The chain recombines TRBV29-1 with TRBJ2-1; unclear D gene. This CDR3 is built from 15 residues. CDR1 SQVTM and CDR2 ANQGSEA come from the germline V gene. Between the trimmed V and J ends, which lost 4 bases and 0 bases, there was a span of 13 bases. The CDR3 loop reads CSVGGLPSSYNEQFF. Here the CDR3 DNA reads TGCAGCGTTGGTGGGCTCCCAAGCTCCTACAATGAGCAGTTCTTC.

The chain joins TRBV7-9 to TRBJ2-3; 8 nucleotides agree with TRBD2. CDR3 length: 13 residues. V lost 5 bases to trimming and J lost 3 bases; unmatched junction nucleotides: 1. CDR1 and CDR2 from the germline V gene are SEHNR and FQNEAQ (reference sequence). Here the CDR3 DNA reads TGTGCCAGCAGCCCTAGCGGGACAGATACGCAGTATTTT. Translated: CASSPSGTDTQYF.

The rearrangement links TRBV18 to TRBJ2-7, with 8 bases lining up with TRBD1. In germline, CDR1 is KGHSH, CDR2 LQKENI. The CDR3 spans 14 residues. With 3 bases clipped from V and 2 bases from J, the junction kept 3 bases outside the gene matches. DNA for the CDR3: TGTGCCAGCTCACCGGGACAGGTCACCTACGAGCAGTACTTC. It translates to CASSPGQVTYEQYF.

CDR3 nucleotides: TGCGCCAGCAGCCAAAGGCTAGCGGGACCCGGGGAGCTGTTTTTT. This encodes CASSQRLAGPGELFF. The gene calls are TRBV4-3 and TRBJ2-2, with 9 bases that match TRBD2. Germline assignment: CDR1 LGHNA and CDR2 YSLEER. The CDR3 runs 15 residues. V shed 2 bases and J 6 bases; nucleotides not matched to a gene: 4.

This sequence joins TRBV2 and TRBJ1-5; 7 positions match TRBD1. This CDR3 contains 15 residues. CDR1 SNHLY and CDR2 FYNNEI come from the germline V gene. J gave up 0 bases and V 6 bases, and 5 bases lay outside the gene matches. DNA of the CDR3: TGTGCCAGCAGCGCGGGACAGACTAGCAATCAGCCCCAGCATTTT. It yields the protein CASSAGQTSNQPQHF.

The genes are TRBV10-2 and TRBJ2-7; D might be TRBD2 (5 bases). The CDR3 contains 13 residues. CDR1 and CDR2 (germline): WSHSY, SAAADI. For the CDR3, the DNA is TGCGCAGTTTCTAGGGAGCCTTCCTACGAGCAGTACTTC. This encodes CAVSREPSYEQYF.

V usage is TRBV6-5 and J usage is TRBJ2-3, with D maybe TRBD1 (5 bases). Trimming cost V 5 bases and J 10 bases, with 19 bases left between them. From germline, CDR1 is MNHEY and CDR2 SVGAGI. The CDR3 sequence is 14 residues long. DNA of the CDR3: TGTGCCAGCAGTCAAGAGTTCAGGGCTGGGGCGCAGTATTTT. This sequence encodes CASSQEFRAGAQYF.